This TCR beta chain derives from a study of cytomegalovirus exposure and HLA in healthy donors. As concerns this clone: The antigen is not known.

PCR primers comprised 60 Vbeta and 13 Jbeta primers. The method was immunoSEQ multiplex PCR; TCRdb's version includes in-frame clones alone and lacks a portion of them. This repertoire shows 140,000 to 150,000 clones, around three quarters found once; its top ten account for about 2.2%. Germline CDR1 and CDR2: SGHTS and YDEGEE. This CDR3 contains 16 residues. The V and J ends lost 1 base and 7 bases, in that order; junction bases with no gene match: 12. Study-level findings and limits: In vitro assays verified that three CMV-associated chains recognized CMV antigens specifically.

This chain links TRBV5-8 with TRBJ2-7; 9 positions match TRBD1. What was sequenced was PBMCs. The receptor's source is a woman younger than 30 in good health and CMV-seropositive. Here the CDR3 reads CASSLLTGTGRPEQYF. CDR3 in DNA: TGTGCCAGCAGCTTGTTAACCGGGACAGGGCGCCCGGAGCAGTACTTC.